This T cell receptor beta chain comes out of a study of T cell repertoires in cytomegalovirus infection. At the level of the study: Public TCR beta signatures indicated both CMV infection and matching HLA type. General study results and limits: There were carriers of CMV plus the relevant HLA, and cumulative public TCR beta family frequency identified them.

Trimming at V came to 9 bases and at J to 0 bases, leaving 19 bases not matched to a gene. There are 18 residues in the CDR3. This clonotype was detected only a few times. As yet, its antigen is unknown. TCRdb re-called the reads through MiXCR, storing one row per CDR3 protein. Of approximately 750,000 distinct CDR3 sequences in the sample, less than 40% are singletons; the top ten hold about 2.8%. The J gene is TRBJ2-7, the V gene TRBV23-1; 8 bases fit TRBD1. TRBV23-1 is classed as an ORF, of uncertain function. The TCR comes from a human donor in good health (CMV status not recorded). Some clones in this sample may be carry-over from other donors' samples. Material for sequencing was PBMCs. Written as DNA, the CDR3 is TGCGCCAGGGGGCCTCCCGGACAGGGTTACATCTACTCCTACGAGCAGTACTTC. Protein: CARGPPGQGYIYSYEQYF.